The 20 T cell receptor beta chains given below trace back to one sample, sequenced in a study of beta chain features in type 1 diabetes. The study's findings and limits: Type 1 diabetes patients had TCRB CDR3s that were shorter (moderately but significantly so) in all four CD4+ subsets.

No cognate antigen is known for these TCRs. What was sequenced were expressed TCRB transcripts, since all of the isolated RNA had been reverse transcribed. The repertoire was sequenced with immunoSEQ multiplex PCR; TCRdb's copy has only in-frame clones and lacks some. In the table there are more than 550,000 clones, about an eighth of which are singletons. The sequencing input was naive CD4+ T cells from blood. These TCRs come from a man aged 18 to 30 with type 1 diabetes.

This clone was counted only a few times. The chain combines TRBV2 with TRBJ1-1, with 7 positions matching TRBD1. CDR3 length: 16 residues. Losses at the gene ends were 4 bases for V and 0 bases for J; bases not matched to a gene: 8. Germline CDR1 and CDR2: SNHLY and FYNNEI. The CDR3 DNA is TGTGCCAGCAGTGCTCGACAGGGCCTACTGAACACTGAAGCTTTCTTT. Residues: CASSARQGLLNTEAFF.

This CDR3 reads CASSTDRVSTGELFF. CDR3 coding DNA: TGTGCCAGCAGTACGGACAGGGTTAGCACCGGGGAGCTGTTTTTT. This sequence joins TRBV2 and TRBJ2-2, with 8 bases aligning to TRBD1. The CDR3 loop spans 15 amino acids. Germline V CDR1 and CDR2: SNHLY, FYNNEI. With 5 bases clipped from V and 4 bases from J, the junction kept 6 bases outside the gene matches.

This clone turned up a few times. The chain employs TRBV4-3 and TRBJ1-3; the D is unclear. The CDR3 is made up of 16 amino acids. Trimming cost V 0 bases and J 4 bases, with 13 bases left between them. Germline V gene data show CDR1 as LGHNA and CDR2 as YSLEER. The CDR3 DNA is TGCGCCAGCAGCCAAGAGGGTTTCGGAGGGGGAAACACCATATATTTT. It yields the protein CASSQEGFGGGNTIYF.

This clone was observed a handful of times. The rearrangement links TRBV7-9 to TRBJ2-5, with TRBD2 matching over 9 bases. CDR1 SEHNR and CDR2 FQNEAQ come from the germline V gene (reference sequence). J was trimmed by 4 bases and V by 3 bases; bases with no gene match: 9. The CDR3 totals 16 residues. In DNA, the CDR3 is TGTGCCAGCAGCTTTATTCTAGCGGGATTGGGAGAGACCCAGTACTTC. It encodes CASSFILAGLGETQYF.

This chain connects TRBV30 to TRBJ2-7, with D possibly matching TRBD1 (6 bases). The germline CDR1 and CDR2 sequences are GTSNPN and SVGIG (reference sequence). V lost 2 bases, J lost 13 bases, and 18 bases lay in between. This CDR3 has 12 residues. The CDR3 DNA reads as TGTGCCTGGAGTTTGACAGGAGGACCTTGTTACTTC. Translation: CAWSLTGGPCYF.

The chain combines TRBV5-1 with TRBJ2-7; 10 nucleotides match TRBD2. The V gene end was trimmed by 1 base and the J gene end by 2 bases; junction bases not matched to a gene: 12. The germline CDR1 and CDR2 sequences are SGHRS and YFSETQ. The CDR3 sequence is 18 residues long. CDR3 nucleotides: TGCGCCAGCAGCTTGTCGAACTATCTAGCGGGAGCCCCCTACGAGCAGTACTTC. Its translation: CASSLSNYLAGAPYEQYF.

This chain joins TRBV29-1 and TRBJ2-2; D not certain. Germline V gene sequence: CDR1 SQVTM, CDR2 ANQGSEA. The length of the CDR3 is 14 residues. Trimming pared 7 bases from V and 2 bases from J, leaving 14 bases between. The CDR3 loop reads CSATLGGNTGELFF. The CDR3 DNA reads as TGCAGCGCGACTCTAGGCGGAAACACCGGGGAGCTGTTTTTT.

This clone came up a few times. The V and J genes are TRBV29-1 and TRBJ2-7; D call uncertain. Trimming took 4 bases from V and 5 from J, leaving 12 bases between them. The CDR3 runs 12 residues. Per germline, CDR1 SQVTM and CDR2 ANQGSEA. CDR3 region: CSVGKGTNEQYF. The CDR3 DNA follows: TGCAGCGTTGGTAAGGGAACCAACGAGCAGTACTTC.

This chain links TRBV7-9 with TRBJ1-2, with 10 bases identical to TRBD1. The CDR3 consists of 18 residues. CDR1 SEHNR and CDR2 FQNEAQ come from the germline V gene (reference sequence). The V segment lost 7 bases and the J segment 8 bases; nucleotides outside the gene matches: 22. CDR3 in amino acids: CASINPPRDRGWFDGYTF. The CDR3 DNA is TGTGCCAGCATCAACCCGCCCCGGGACAGGGGTTGGTTCGACGGCTACACCTTC.

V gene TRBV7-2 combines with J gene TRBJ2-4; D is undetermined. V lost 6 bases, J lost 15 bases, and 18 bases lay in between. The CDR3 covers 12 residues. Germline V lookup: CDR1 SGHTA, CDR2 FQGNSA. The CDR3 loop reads CASSPSTDVLYF. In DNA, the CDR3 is TGTGCCAGCAGTCCATCGACGGACGTACTGTACTTC.

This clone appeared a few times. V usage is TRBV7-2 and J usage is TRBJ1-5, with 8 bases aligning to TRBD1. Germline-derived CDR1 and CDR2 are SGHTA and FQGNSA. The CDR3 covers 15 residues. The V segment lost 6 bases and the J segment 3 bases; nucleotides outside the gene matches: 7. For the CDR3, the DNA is TGTGCCAGCAGACCTCGGACAGGGAACAATCAGCCCCAGCATTTT. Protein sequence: CASRPRTGNNQPQHF.

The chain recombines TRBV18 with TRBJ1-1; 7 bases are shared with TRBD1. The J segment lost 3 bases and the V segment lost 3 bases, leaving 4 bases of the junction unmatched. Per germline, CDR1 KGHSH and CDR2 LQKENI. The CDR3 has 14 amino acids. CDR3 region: CASSPAGGDTEAFF. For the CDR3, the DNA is TGTGCCAGCTCACCCGCAGGGGGGGACACTGAAGCTTTCTTT.

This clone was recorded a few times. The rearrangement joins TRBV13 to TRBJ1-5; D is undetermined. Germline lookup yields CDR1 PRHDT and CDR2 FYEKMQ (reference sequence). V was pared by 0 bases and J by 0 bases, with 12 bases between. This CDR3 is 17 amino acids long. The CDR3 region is CASSLGRAHYSNQPQHF. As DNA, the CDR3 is TGTGCCAGCAGCTTAGGCCGGGCCCATTATAGCAATCAGCCCCAGCATTTT.

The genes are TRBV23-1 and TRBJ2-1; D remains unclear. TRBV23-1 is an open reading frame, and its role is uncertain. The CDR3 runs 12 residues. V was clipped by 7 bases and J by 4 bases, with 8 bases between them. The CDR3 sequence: CASNRRYNEQFF. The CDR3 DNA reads TGCGCCAGCAATCGAAGGTACAATGAGCAGTTCTTC.

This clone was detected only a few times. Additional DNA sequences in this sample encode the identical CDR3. The CDR3: CASSPGLADYNEQFF. The CDR3 DNA sequence: TGCGCCAGCAGCCCAGGACTAGCGGACTACAATGAGCAGTTCTTC. This sequence joins TRBV5-1 and TRBJ2-1; 10 nucleotides match TRBD2. V lost 4 bases, J lost 3 bases, and 4 bases stayed unmatched. Germline CDR1 reads SGHRS; CDR2 reads YFSETQ. The CDR3 is made up of 15 amino acids.

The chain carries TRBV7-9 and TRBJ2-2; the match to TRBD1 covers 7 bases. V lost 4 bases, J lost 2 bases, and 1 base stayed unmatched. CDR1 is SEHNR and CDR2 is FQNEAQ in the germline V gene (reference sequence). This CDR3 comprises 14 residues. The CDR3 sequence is CASSYRGNTGELFF. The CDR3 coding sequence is TGTGCCAGCAGCTACAGGGGAAACACCGGGGAGCTGTTTTTT.

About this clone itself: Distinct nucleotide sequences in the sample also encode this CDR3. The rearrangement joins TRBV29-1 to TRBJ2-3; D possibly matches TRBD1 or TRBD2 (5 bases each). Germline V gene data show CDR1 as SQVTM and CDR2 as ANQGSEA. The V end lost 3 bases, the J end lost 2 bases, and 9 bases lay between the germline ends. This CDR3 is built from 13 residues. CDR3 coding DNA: TGCAGCGTTGATGGGGGTCCCACAGATACGCAGTATTTT. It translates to CSVDGGPTDTQYF.

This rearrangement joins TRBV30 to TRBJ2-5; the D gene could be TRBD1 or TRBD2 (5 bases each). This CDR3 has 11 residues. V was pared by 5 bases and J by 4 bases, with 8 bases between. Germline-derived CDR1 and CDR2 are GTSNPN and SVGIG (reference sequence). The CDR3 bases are TGTGCCTGGGGGGGAGCAGAGACCCAGTACTTC. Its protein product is CAWGGAETQYF.

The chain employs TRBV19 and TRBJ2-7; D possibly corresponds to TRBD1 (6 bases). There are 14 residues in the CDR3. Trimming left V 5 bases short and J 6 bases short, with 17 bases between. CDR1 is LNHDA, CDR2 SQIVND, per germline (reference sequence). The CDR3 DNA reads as TGTGCCAGTAGTCGGAAGGACAGTTTTAGCGAGCAGTACTTC. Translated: CASSRKDSFSEQYF.

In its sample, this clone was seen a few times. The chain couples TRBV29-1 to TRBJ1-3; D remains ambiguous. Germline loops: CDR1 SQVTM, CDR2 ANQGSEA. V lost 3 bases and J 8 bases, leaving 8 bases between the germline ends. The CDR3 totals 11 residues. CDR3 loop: CSVDEQDTIYF. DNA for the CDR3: TGCAGCGTTGATGAGCAGGACACCATATATTTT.